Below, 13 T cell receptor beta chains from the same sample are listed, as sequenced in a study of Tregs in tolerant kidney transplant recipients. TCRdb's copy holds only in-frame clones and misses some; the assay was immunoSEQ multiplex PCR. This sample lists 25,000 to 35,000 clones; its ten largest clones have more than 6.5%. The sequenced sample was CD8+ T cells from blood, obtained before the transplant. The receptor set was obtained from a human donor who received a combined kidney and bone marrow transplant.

CDR3 in amino acids: CSADPGQGDQPQHF. The covered CDR3 bases are TGCAGTGCCGATCCGGGACAGGGGGATCAGCCC. This rearrangement joins TRBV20-1 to TRBJ1-5, with TRBD1 matching 11 bases. The CDR3 extends 3 residues past the end of the read, so its final part is completed from the germline J gene. Germline CDR1 is DFQATT and CDR2 is SNEGSKA (reference sequence). The V and J ends lost 6 bases and 5 bases, in that order; junction bases with no gene match: 6. CDR3 length: 14 residues.

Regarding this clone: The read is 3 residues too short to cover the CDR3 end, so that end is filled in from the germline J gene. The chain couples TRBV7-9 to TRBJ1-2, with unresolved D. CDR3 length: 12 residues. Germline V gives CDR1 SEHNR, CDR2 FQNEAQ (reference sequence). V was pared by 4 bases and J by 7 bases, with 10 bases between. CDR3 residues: CASSSEPGGYTF. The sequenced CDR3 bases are TGTGCCAGCAGCTCAGAACCGGGTGGC.

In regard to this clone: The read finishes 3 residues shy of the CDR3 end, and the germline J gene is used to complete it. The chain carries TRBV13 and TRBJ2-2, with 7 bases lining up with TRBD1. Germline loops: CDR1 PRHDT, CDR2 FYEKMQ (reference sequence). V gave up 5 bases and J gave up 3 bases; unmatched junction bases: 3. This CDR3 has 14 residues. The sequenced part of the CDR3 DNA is TGTGCCAGCAGCGTACAGGGGTACACCGGGGAG. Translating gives CASSVQGYTGE. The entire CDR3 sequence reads CASSVQGYTGELFF.

CDR3 DNA, as far as it was read: TGTGCCAGCAAAATGACAGGGGGGTCCTACGAG. Amino acids: CASKMTGGSYE. The whole CDR3 protein reads CASKMTGGSYEQYF. The rearrangement uses TRBV2 and TRBJ2-7; 9 nucleotides align to TRBD1. The sequence runs out 3 residues before the end of the CDR3; the remainder is reconstructed from the germline J gene. Germline assignment: CDR1 SNHLY and CDR2 FYNNEI. Trimming at V came to 7 bases and at J to 1 base, leaving 5 bases not matched to a gene. The CDR3 is 14 amino acids.

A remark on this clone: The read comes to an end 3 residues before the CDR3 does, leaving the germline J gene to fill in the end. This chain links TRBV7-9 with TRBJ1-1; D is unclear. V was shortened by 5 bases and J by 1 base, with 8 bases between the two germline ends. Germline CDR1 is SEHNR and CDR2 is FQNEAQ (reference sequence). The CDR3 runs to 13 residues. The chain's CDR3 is CASSIVGNTEAFF. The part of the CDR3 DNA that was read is TGTGCCAGCAGCATAGTCGGGAACACTGAA. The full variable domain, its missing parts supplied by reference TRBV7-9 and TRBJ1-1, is DTGVSQNPRHKITKRGQNVTFRCDPISEHNRLYWYRQTLGQGPEFLTYFQNEAQLEKSRLLSDRFSAERPKGSFSTLEIQRTEQGDSAMYLCASSIVGNTEAFFGQGTRLTVV.

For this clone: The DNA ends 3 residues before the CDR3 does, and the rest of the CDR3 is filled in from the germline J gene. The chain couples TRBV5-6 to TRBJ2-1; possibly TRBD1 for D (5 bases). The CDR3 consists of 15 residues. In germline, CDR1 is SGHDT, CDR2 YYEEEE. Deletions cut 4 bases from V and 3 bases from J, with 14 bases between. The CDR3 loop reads CASSGPGSYYNEQFF. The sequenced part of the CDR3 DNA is TGTGCCAGCAGCGGTCCAGGGTCTTACTACAATGAG.

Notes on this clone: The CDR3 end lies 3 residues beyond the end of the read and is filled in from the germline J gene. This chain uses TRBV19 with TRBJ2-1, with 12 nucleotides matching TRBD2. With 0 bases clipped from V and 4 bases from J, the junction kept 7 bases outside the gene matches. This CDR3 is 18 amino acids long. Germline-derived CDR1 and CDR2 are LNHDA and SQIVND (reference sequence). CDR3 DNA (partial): TGTGCCAGTAGTATAGAGGGTCCTAGCGGGAGGGCTTACAATGAG. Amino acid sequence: CASSIEGPSGRAYNE. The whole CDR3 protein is CASSIEGPSGRAYNEQFF.

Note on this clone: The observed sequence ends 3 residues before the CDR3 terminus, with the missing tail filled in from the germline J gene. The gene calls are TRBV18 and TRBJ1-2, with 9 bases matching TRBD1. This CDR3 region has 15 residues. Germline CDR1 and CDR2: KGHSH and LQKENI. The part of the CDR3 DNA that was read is TGTGCCAGCTCGGATCCCGGGACAGGGTCGTTAAGC. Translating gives CASSDPGTGSLS. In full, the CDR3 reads CASSDPGTGSLSYTF.

The CDR3 bases that were read are TGTGCCTGGAGTGCAGGACAGGGATCGGGCTATGGC. It translates to CAWSAGQGSGYG. The whole CDR3 region reads CAWSAGQGSGYGYTF. The rearrangement links TRBV30 to TRBJ1-2, with TRBD1 matching over 8 bases. The read ends 3 residues before the CDR3 terminus; that terminus is restored from the germline J gene. Germline V gene data show CDR1 as GTSNPN and CDR2 as SVGIG (reference sequence). Trimming at V came to 1 base and at J to 4 bases, leaving 8 bases not matched to a gene. The CDR3 contains 15 residues.

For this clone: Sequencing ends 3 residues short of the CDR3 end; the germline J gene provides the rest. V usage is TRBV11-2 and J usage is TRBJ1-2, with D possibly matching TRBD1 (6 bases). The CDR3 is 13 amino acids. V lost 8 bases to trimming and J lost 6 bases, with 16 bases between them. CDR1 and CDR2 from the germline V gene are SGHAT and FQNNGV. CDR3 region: CASPPGDGNGYTF. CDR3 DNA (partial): TGTGCCAGCCCCCCAGGGGACGGGAATGGC.

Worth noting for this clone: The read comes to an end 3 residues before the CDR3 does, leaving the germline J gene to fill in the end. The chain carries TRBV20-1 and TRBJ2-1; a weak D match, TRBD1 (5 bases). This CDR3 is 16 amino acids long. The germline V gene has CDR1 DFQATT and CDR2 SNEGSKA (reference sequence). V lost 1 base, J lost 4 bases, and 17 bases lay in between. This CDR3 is CSARVYDSDDYNEQFF. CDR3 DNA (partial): TGCAGTGCTAGAGTTTATGACAGTGATGATTACAATGAG.

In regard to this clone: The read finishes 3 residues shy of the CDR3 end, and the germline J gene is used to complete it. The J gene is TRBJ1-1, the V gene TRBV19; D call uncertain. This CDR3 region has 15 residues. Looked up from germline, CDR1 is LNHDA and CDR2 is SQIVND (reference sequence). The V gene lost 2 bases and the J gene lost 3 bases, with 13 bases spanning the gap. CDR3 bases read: TGTGCCAGTAGTATATTGGGCAATGCAGACACTGAA. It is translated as CASSILGNADTE. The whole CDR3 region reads CASSILGNADTEAFF.

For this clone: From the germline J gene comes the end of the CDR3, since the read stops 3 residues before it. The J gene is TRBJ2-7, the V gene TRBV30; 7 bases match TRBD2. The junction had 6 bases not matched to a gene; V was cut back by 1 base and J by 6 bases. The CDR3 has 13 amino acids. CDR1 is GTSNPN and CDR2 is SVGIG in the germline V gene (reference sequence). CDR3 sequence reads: CAWSEGLPAEQYF. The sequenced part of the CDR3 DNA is TGTGCCTGGAGTGAGGGACTACCGGCCGAG.